What follows are 32 T cell receptor beta chains derived from one specimen sequenced in a study of tumor T cells in aggressive B-cell lymphoma. The protocol was immunoSEQ multiplex PCR, while the TCRdb copy is restricted to in-frame clones and leaves out a portion. The sample yields about 10,000 clones, roughly 85% seen once. The sequenced sample consisted of tumor tissue. These receptors originate from an adult with diffuse large B cell lymphoma.

The chain uses TRBV6-5 and TRBJ1-1; a weak D match, TRBD1 (6 bases). The V and J ends lost 2 bases and 2 bases respectively, with 12 bases between them. The CDR3 is made up of 15 amino acids. The germline V gene has CDR1 MNHEY and CDR2 SVGAGI. The CDR3 reads CASSYAGTPNTEAFF. The CDR3, as DNA: TGTGCCAGCAGTTACGCCGGGACACCCAACACTGAAGCTTTCTTT.

J is TRBJ2-2 and V is TRBV25-1; no clear D. The CDR3 contains 15 residues. The V end was cut by 5 bases, the J end by 5 bases, with 15 bases between. CDR1 and CDR2 (germline): MGHDK, SYGVNS. CDR3 sequence reads: CASSPRVRKTGELFF. CDR3 DNA sequence: TGTGCCAGCAGTCCCCGGGTGAGAAAAACCGGGGAGCTGTTTTTT. Supplemented by reference TRBV25-1 and TRBJ2-2, the full variable domain reads EADIYQTPRYLVIGTGKKITLECSQTMGHDKMYWYQQDPGMELHLIHYSYGVNSTEKGDLSSESTVSRIRTEHFPLTLESARPSHTSQYLCASSPRVRKTGELFFGEGSRLTVL.

This sequence joins TRBV5-6 and TRBJ1-3; unclear D gene. The CDR3 consists of 13 residues. Germline V gene lookup returns CDR1 SGHDT and CDR2 YYEEEE. Trimming pared 0 bases from V and 8 bases from J, leaving 9 bases between. CDR3 loop: CASSLAGRDTIYF. In DNA form, the CDR3 reads TGTGCCAGCAGCTTGGCTGGGAGGGACACCATATATTTT.

CDR3 DNA sequence: TGTGCCAGCAGCTTCCCTAGCGGTCATCGCAATGAGCAGTTCTTC. It yields the protein CASSFPSGHRNEQFF. The chain links TRBV7-6 to TRBJ2-1; 7 bases are shared with TRBD2. The CDR3 runs 15 residues. In germline, CDR1 is SGHVS, CDR2 FNYEAQ. V shed 3 bases and J 6 bases; nucleotides not matched to a gene: 8.

The chain employs TRBV7-3 and TRBJ2-1, with 11 bases matching TRBD2. Germline CDR1 is SGHTA and CDR2 is FQGTGA. V dropped 4 bases and J dropped 4; count of bases not matched to a gene: 9. This CDR3 is 17 amino acids long. DNA of the CDR3: TGTGCCAGCAGCTCAAAACCGGGACTAGCGGTGTACAATGAGCAGTTCTTC. Protein sequence: CASSSKPGLAVYNEQFF.

The chain recombines TRBV5-6 with TRBJ1-5, with TRBD1 as a possible D gene (6 bases). The germline V gene has CDR1 SGHDT and CDR2 YYEEEE. Trimming stripped 1 base from V and 1 base from J, with 18 bases between. The CDR3 totals 18 residues. The chain's CDR3 is CASSLRGAEGSSNQPQHF. The CDR3 coding sequence is TGTGCCAGCAGCTTGCGGGGGGCGGAGGGATCGAGCAATCAGCCCCAGCATTTT.

This chain links TRBV5-4 with TRBJ2-1; tentatively, D is TRBD2 (5 bases). Germline V lookup: CDR1 SGHNT, CDR2 YYREEE (reference sequence). This CDR3 region has 16 residues. Trimming pared 4 bases from V and 3 bases from J, leaving 17 bases between. The CDR3 protein is CASSPWASGDYNEQFF. The CDR3 DNA reads as TGTGCCAGCAGCCCATGGGCCAGCGGAGACTACAATGAGCAGTTCTTC.

The genes are TRBV28 and TRBJ2-6, with 8 bases lining up with TRBD1. The CDR3 is 16 amino acids. Trimming at V came to 8 bases and at J to 1 base, leaving 7 bases not matched to a gene. CDR1 is MDHEN and CDR2 is SYDVKM in the germline V gene. The CDR3 region has the DNA TGTGCCAGCGTTGGAGACAGGGGATCTGGGGCCAACGTCCTGACTTTC. Its protein is CASVGDRGSGANVLTF.

This clone was seen only a few times. The chain joins TRBV28 to TRBJ1-2; 7 positions match TRBD1. Germline-derived CDR1 and CDR2 are MDHEN and SYDVKM. This CDR3 region has 14 residues. J was trimmed by 8 bases and V by 6 bases; bases with no gene match: 12. The CDR3 loop is CASSLTGVSSGYTF. CDR3 bases: TGTGCCAGCAGCCTCACAGGGGTCAGCAGCGGCTACACCTTC.

This clone was seen once. The J gene is TRBJ2-3, the V gene TRBV11-3, with D possibly TRBD1 on 6 matching bases. Germline V gene sequence: CDR1 SGHNT, CDR2 YENEEA. The CDR3 has 15 residues. Trimming stripped 5 bases from V and 2 bases from J, with 14 bases between. DNA for the CDR3: TGTGCCAGCAGCGAGGGGGTTCTTCCCACAGATACGCAGTATTTT. Translating gives CASSEGVLPTDTQYF. Based on the CDR3 plus reference TRBV11-3 and TRBJ2-3, the full variable domain is EAGVVQSPRYKIIEKKQPVAFWCNPISGHNTLYWYLQNLGQGPELLIRYENEEAVDDSQLPKDRFSAERLKGVDSTLKIQPAELGDSAVYLCASSEGVLPTDTQYFGPGTRLTVL.

This chain uses TRBV19 with TRBJ1-5; 8 nucleotides align to TRBD1. V lost 9 bases and J lost 4; bases outside the gene matches: 2. This CDR3 is 12 amino acids long. Germline V gives CDR1 LNHDA, CDR2 SQIVND (reference sequence). CDR3 sequence reads: CASRQGNQPQHF. CDR3 nucleotides: TGTGCCAGCCGACAGGGGAATCAGCCCCAGCATTTT.

This clone was seen once. This rearrangement joins TRBV28 to TRBJ1-6; D may be TRBD1 (5 bases). The CDR3 is made up of 12 amino acids. The V end was cut by 8 bases, the J end by 12 bases, with 14 bases between. From germline, CDR1 is MDHEN and CDR2 SYDVKM. The CDR3 protein is CASGLRVRPLHF. The CDR3, as DNA: TGTGCCAGCGGCCTCAGGGTGAGACCCCTCCACTTT.

The chain couples TRBV5-4 to TRBJ2-7, with 7 nucleotides matching TRBD2. Trimming at V came to 6 bases and at J to 5 bases, leaving 14 bases not matched to a gene. This CDR3 spans 15 amino acids. CDR1 SGHNT and CDR2 YYREEE come from the germline V gene (reference sequence). The CDR3 spells CASIKTSGIGDEQYF. CDR3 in DNA: TGTGCCAGCATCAAGACAAGCGGGATTGGCGACGAGCAGTACTTC. The whole variable domain, remainder taken from reference TRBV5-4 and TRBJ2-7, is ETGVTQSPTHLIKTRGQQVTLRCSSQSGHNTVSWYQQALGQGPQFIFQYYREEENGRGNFPPRFSGLQFPNYSSELNVNALELDDSALYLCASIKTSGIGDEQYFGPGTRLTVT.

This clone turned up a few times. An end of the junction differs from the germline gene, which may be a read error. The rearrangement links TRBV4-1 to TRBJ2-1; D uncertain. This CDR3 comprises 13 residues. Germline V gene data show CDR1 as MGHRA and CDR2 as YSYEKL. DNA of the CDR3: TGCGCCAGCAGCAAAGAGCTCACGGATGAGCAGTTCTTC. Its translation: CASSKELTDEQFF.

This sequence joins TRBV4-1 and TRBJ1-4, with 8 bases that match TRBD1. J was trimmed by 3 bases and V by 1 base; bases with no gene match: 7. The CDR3 is 17 amino acids. CDR1 is MGHRA and CDR2 is YSYEKL in the germline V gene. The CDR3 spells CASSQGQGPTSNEKLFF. The DNA for the CDR3 is TGCGCCAGCAGCCAAGGACAGGGGCCCACCTCTAATGAAAAACTGTTTTTT.

V is TRBV6-5 and J is TRBJ1-2; tentative D call: TRBD1 (6 bases). Germline CDR1 MNHEY, CDR2 SVGAGI. Between the trimmed V and J ends, which lost 4 bases and 7 bases, there was a span of 10 bases. This CDR3 is built from 12 residues. As DNA, the CDR3 is TGTGCCAGCAGTTCCAACAGGGTTGGCTACACCTTC. Its protein is CASSSNRVGYTF.

V is TRBV27 and J is TRBJ2-2, with a tentative D call TRBD2 (6 bases). V shed 5 bases and J shed 6 bases, with 22 bases lying between them. The germline V gene encodes CDR1 MNHEY and CDR2 SMNVEV (reference sequence). The CDR3 has 17 amino acids. The CDR3 loop is CASSPPIRLERAGELFF. CDR3 in DNA: TGTGCCAGCAGTCCGCCGATCCGACTAGAGAGGGCCGGGGAGCTGTTTTTT.

The chain joins TRBV5-1 to TRBJ2-7; the D is unclear. The CDR3 consists of 15 residues. V lost 0 bases to trimming and J lost 0 bases, with 10 bases between them. Germline lookup yields CDR1 SGHRS and CDR2 YFSETQ. DNA for the CDR3: TGCGCCAGCAGCTTGGATACGGTCGGCTCCTACGAGCAGTACTTC. This gives the protein CASSLDTVGSYEQYF. Full variable domain (missing parts from reference TRBV5-1 and TRBJ2-7): KAGVTQTPRYLIKTRGQQVTLSCSPISGHRSVSWYQQTPGQGLQFLFEYFSETQRNKGNFPGRFSGRQFSNSRSEMNVSTLELGDSALYLCASSLDTVGSYEQYFGPGTRLTVT.

Only a few counts were recorded for this clone. V and J are TRBV4-1 and TRBJ1-4; D is undetermined. V was shortened by 1 base and J by 0 bases, with 9 bases between the two germline ends. The CDR3 runs to 16 residues. Germline V gene lookup returns CDR1 MGHRA and CDR2 YSYEKL. The CDR3 DNA reads TGCGCCAGCAGCCAAGGAGAGGTTCCAACTAATGAAAAACTGTTTTTT. This translates into CASSQGEVPTNEKLFF.

The V and J genes are TRBV7-2 and TRBJ2-1; 9 positions agree with TRBD2. The CDR3 runs to 15 residues. V shed 5 bases, J shed 2 bases, and the junction held 4 bases outside the gene matches. CDR1 and CDR2 from the germline V gene are SGHTA and FQGNSA. DNA of the CDR3: TGTGCCAGCAGCACCTTAGCGGGGGCCTACAATGAGCAGTTCTTC. Translated: CASSTLAGAYNEQFF.

The chain combines TRBV4-3 with TRBJ2-3, with a weak D call TRBD2 (5 bases). This CDR3 region has 12 residues. V lost 2 bases and J 5 bases, leaving 5 bases between the germline ends. Germline CDR1 and CDR2: LGHNA and YSLEER. The CDR3 DNA reads TGCGCCAGCAGCCAAAGCGGAGATACGCAGTATTTT. Amino acid sequence: CASSQSGDTQYF.

J is TRBJ1-4 and V is TRBV19; D is perhaps TRBD1 (6 bases). This CDR3 is built from 15 residues. The ends were cut back, 5 bases at V and 5 bases at J, with 15 bases in the middle. Germline V gene lookup returns CDR1 LNHDA and CDR2 SQIVND (reference sequence). The CDR3 region has the DNA TGTGCCAGTAGTTACGGGAACAGGGTCAATGAAAAACTGTTTTTT. This codes for CASSYGNRVNEKLFF.

V and J are TRBV7-5 and TRBJ2-3; the D segment call TRBD2 is taken from the table without a DNA check. TRBV7-5 is classified as a pseudogene. The CDR3 totals 19 residues. The CDR3 here is CARSSRLAGGPLCTDTQYF. CDR3 DNA: TGTGCCAGAAGCTCCAGACTAGCGGGAGGACCCCTCTGCACAGATACGCAGTATTTT.

The rearrangement uses TRBV7-9 and TRBJ2-7; perhaps TRBD1 as D (6 bases). Germline V gene data show CDR1 as SEHNR and CDR2 as FQNEAQ (reference sequence). Trimming removed 6 bases from V and 2 bases from J, with 17 bases in between. This CDR3 is built from 15 residues. This CDR3 is CASSPYRAPPYEQYF. The CDR3 DNA reads as TGTGCCAGCAGTCCCTACAGGGCCCCTCCCTACGAGCAGTACTTC.

The J gene is TRBJ2-5, the V gene TRBV11-2, with 10 bases aligning to TRBD1. Per the germline V gene, CDR1 is SGHAT and CDR2 is FQNNGV. V lost 5 bases and J lost 4; bases outside the gene matches: 7. CDR3 length: 15 amino acids. The CDR3 DNA follows: TGTGCCAGCAGCCAGGACAGGGGGTATCCAGAGACCCAGTACTTC. This sequence encodes CASSQDRGYPETQYF.

This clone appeared a single time. The CDR3 region is CASSWGREQYF. The CDR3 DNA reads TGTGCCAGCAGCTGGGGCAGAGAGCAGTACTTC. The chain employs TRBV7-9 and TRBJ2-7, with a possible D match to TRBD1 (5 bases). In germline, CDR1 is SEHNR, CDR2 FQNEAQ (reference sequence). V was clipped by 4 bases and J by 7 bases, with 8 bases between them. The length of the CDR3 is 11 residues.

This chain uses TRBV19 with TRBJ2-6; no firm D call. Germline CDR1 is LNHDA and CDR2 is SQIVND (reference sequence). This CDR3 region has 14 residues. V lost 5 bases and J lost 0, with 5 bases in between. CDR3 sequence: CASSPFSGANVLTF. CDR3 sequence (DNA): TGTGCCAGTAGTCCCTTCTCTGGGGCCAACGTCCTGACTTTC. Using reference TRBV19 and TRBJ2-6 for the parts outside the CDR3, the full variable domain is DGGITQSPKYLFRKEGQNVTLSCEQNLNHDAMYWYRQDPGQGLRLIYYSQIVNDFQKGDIAEGYSVSREKKESFPLTVTSAQKNPTAFYLCASSPFSGANVLTFGAGSRLTVL.

The rearrangement uses TRBV11-3 and TRBJ2-7; D is uncertain. The CDR3 loop spans 13 amino acids. CDR1 and CDR2 from the germline V gene are SGHNT and YENEEA. V gave up 2 bases and J gave up 0 bases, with 5 bases separating them. CDR3 in DNA: TGTGCCAGCAGCTTAAGGAGCTCCTACGAGCAGTACTTC. This translates into CASSLRSSYEQYF.

The table lists this clone with a count of one. This chain connects TRBV27 to TRBJ2-1; D is unresolved. The V end lost 4 bases, the J end lost 6 bases, and 10 bases lay between the germline ends. Germline CDR1 reads MNHEY; CDR2 reads SMNVEV (reference sequence). This CDR3 has 13 residues. CDR3 residues: CASSSDTGNEQFF. The CDR3 coding sequence is TGTGCCAGCAGTTCCGACACTGGCAATGAGCAGTTCTTC.

This chain uses TRBV2 with TRBJ1-3, with D possibly TRBD1 on 5 matching bases. The germline gives CDR1 SNHLY, CDR2 FYNNEI. The CDR3 loop spans 15 amino acids. The V end was cut by 1 base, the J end by 0 bases, with 7 bases between. CDR3 coding DNA: TGTGCCAGCAGTGAAGAGGGGCTCTCTGGAAACACCATATATTTT. As protein: CASSEEGLSGNTIYF.

The V and J genes are TRBV9 and TRBJ2-1, with D hard to call. Trimming removed 2 bases from V and 3 bases from J, with 6 bases in between. Germline assignment: CDR1 SGDLS and CDR2 YYNGEE. The CDR3 has 13 residues. The CDR3 nucleotides are TGTGCCAGCAGCGTTGAGATCTACAATGAGCAGTTCTTC. This gives the protein CASSVEIYNEQFF.

This clone showed up just once. V gene TRBV7-9 combines with J gene TRBJ2-7; D gene unclear. The V end lost 5 bases, the J end lost 3 bases, and 8 bases lay between the germline ends. The CDR3 contains 12 residues. Germline CDR1 and CDR2: SEHNR and FQNEAQ (reference sequence). CDR3 in DNA: TGTGCCAGCAGCCCGCAGGACTACGAGCAGTACTTC. Its protein product is CASSPQDYEQYF.